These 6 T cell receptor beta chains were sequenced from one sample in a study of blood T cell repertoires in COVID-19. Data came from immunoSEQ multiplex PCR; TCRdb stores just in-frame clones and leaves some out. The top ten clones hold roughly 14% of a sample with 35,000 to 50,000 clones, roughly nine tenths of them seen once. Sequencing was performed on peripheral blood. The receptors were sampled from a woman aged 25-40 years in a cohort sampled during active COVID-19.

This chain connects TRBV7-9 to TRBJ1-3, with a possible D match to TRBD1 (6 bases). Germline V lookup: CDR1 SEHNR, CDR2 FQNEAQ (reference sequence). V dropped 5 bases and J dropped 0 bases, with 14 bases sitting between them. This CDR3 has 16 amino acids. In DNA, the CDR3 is TGTGCCAGCAGCCCTCAGGGGTCCAACTCTGGAAACACCATATATTTT. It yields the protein CASSPQGSNSGNTIYF.

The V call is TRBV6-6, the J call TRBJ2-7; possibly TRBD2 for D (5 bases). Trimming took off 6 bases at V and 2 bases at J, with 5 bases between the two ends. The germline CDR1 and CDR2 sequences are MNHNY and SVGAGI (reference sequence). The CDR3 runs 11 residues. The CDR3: CASSGTYEQYF. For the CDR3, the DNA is TGTGCCAGCAGCGGGACCTACGAGCAGTACTTC.

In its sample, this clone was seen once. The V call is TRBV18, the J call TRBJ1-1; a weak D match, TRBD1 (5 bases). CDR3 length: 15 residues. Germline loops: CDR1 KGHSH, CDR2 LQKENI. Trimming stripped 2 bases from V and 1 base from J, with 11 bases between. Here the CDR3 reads CASSPGFGANTEAFF. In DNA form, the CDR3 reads TGTGCCAGCTCACCAGGGTTTGGGGCGAACACTGAAGCTTTCTTT.

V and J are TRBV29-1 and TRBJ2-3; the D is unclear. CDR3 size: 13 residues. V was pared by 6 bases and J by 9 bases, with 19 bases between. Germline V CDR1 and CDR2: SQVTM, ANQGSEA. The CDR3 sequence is CSVVRLPADTQYF. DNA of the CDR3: TGCAGCGTCGTTAGACTGCCCGCCGACACGCAGTATTTT.

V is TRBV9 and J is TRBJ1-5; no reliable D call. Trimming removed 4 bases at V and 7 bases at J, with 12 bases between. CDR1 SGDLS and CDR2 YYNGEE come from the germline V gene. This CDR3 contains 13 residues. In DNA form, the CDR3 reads TGTGCCAGCAGCACCACGTCGGGACAGCCCCAGCATTTT. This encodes CASSTTSGQPQHF.

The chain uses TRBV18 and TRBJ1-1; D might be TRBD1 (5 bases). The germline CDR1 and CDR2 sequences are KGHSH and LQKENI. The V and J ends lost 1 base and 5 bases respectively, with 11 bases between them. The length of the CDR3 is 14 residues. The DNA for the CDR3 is TGTGCCAGCTCACCACTTCAAGGGGCTACTGAAGCTTTCTTT. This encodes CASSPLQGATEAFF.